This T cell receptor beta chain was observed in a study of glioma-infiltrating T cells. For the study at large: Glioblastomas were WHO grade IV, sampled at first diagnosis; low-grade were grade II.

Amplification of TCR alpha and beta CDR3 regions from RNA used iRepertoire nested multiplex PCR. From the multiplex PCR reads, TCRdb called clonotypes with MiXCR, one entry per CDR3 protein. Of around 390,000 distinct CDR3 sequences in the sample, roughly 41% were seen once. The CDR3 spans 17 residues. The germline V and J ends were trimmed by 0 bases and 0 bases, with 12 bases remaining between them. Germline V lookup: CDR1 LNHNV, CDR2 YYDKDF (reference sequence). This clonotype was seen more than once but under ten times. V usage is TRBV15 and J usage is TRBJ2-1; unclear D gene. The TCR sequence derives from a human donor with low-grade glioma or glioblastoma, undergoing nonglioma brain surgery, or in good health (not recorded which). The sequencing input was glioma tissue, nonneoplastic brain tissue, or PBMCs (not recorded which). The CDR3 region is CATSRDRGSNSYNEQFF. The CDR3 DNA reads TGTGCCACCAGCAGAGATCGTGGCAGTAACTCCTACAATGAGCAGTTCTTC.